This passage covers 27 T cell receptor beta chains from one sample sequenced in a study of CD8+ T cells in alopecia areata. As the sequencing template, cDNA was produced by extracting RNA and reverse transcribing it. The assay was immunoSEQ multiplex PCR, and TCRdb's table has in-frame clones only and misses some. The sample holds roughly 120,000 clones, and no clone turns up only once. The source material was lesional skin. These receptor sequences come from a C3H/HeJ mouse with alopecia areata. The MHC haplotype of the strain is H2-k.

This clone has just a few counts. Genes and germline are mouse. From the germline J gene comes the end of the CDR3, since the read stops 4 residues before it. This chain uses TRBV13-2 with TRBJ2-4; 10 positions match TRBD2. With 3 bases clipped from V and 0 bases from J, the junction kept 7 bases outside the gene matches. CDR1 NNHNN and CDR2 SYGAGS come from the germline V gene (reference sequence). The CDR3 contains 17 residues. The sequenced part of the CDR3 DNA is TGTGCCAGCGGTGGCTGGGGGGGCGCGTATAGTCAAAAC. It specifies CASGGWGGAYSQN. The full CDR3 reads CASGGWGGAYSQNTLYF.

This clone was counted a few times. The genes are named according to mouse. With the read ending 4 residues before the CDR3 end, the germline J gene is used to fill in that end. The V gene is TRBV13-2, the J gene TRBJ1-1; 7 positions match TRBD1. The CDR3 spans 13 residues. The V gene end was trimmed by 4 bases and the J gene end by 4 bases; junction bases not matched to a gene: 4. Per the germline V gene, CDR1 is NNHNN and CDR2 is SYGAGS (reference sequence). CDR3 DNA (partial): TGTGCCAGCGGTCGGGACAGCGTCACA. Translated: CASGRDSVT. The complete CDR3 sequence is CASGRDSVTEVFF.

About this clone itself: At residue 11, the TCRdb amino acid sequence and the translated nucleotide sequence differ, so the protein here is the DNA translation. The genes are named according to mouse. The read halts 3 residues ahead of the CDR3 end, with the missing end drawn from the germline J gene. The rearrangement joins TRBV31 to TRBJ1-6; D is perhaps TRBD1 (6 bases). TRBJ1-6 is noted as an ORF with a role that remains uncertain. The CDR3 totals 14 residues. In germline, CDR1 is GKSSPN, CDR2 SITVG. The V and J ends lost 0 bases and 8 bases respectively, with 11 bases between them. The covered CDR3 bases are TGTGCCTGGAGTCTAACGGGGGGCGATTCGCCC. Protein sequence: CAWSLTGGDSP. The complete CDR3 sequence is CAWSLTGGDSPLYF.

For this clone: Mouse names are used for the genes. Read data end 4 residues before the CDR3 end; the end is taken from the germline J gene. This chain joins TRBV17 and TRBJ2-5, with 9 bases lining up with TRBD2. Germline V lookup: CDR1 MNHDT, CDR2 YYDKIL. The CDR3 consists of 16 residues. The trim removed 0 bases at V and 1 base at J, leaving 2 bases unmatched. The CDR3 reads CASSRDWGGDQDTQYF. The sequenced CDR3 bases are TGTGCTAGCAGTAGAGACTGGGGGGGTGACCAAGAC.

This clone was counted a few times. Gene names are the mouse ones. The CDR3: CASGDGLGGRQDTQYF. CDR3 DNA (partial): TGTGCCAGCGGTGATGGACTGGGGGGGCGCCAAGAC. This chain uses TRBV13-2 with TRBJ2-5, with TRBD2 identical over 12 bases. Coverage ceases 4 residues before the CDR3 finishes, and the germline J gene fills in the end. With 0 bases clipped from V and 2 bases from J, the junction kept 1 base outside the gene matches. The CDR3 is made up of 16 amino acids. Germline CDR1 is NNHNN and CDR2 is SYGAGS (reference sequence).

A note on this clone: Genes and germline are mouse. The missing CDR3 end, 4 residues past where the read stops, is filled in from the germline J gene. The rearrangement links TRBV14 to TRBJ2-3, with TRBD1 matching 10 bases. The trim removed 5 bases at V and 2 bases at J, leaving 5 bases unmatched. The CDR3 is made up of 15 amino acids. Germline CDR1 SGHDT, CDR2 FRDEAV. CDR3 loop: CASSPGTGVAETLYF. The part of the CDR3 DNA that was read is TGTGCCAGCAGCCCCGGGACAGGGGTTGCAGAA.

This clone appeared a few times. Any gene name here is a mouse gene name. From the germline J gene comes the end of the CDR3, since the read stops 4 residues before it. The chain carries TRBV13-3 and TRBJ2-7; maybe TRBD2 (6 bases). CDR3 length: 14 residues. Deletions cut 2 bases from V and 3 bases from J, with 12 bases between. Germline CDR1 is NNHDY and CDR2 is SYVADS. This chain's CDR3 is CASSENGGNYEQYF. The DNA read from the CDR3 is TGTGCCAGCAGTGAGAATGGGGGAAACTAT.

For this clone: Gene names denote mouse genes. The CDR3 end is not reached by the read, which stops 4 residues before it; the germline J gene fills it in. The chain recombines TRBV1 with TRBJ1-1; D remains ambiguous. Looked up from germline, CDR1 is NSQYPW and CDR2 is LRSPGD (reference sequence). The CDR3 runs 14 residues. V lost 0 bases to trimming and J lost 3 bases, with 8 bases between them. The part of the CDR3 DNA that was read is TGCACCTGCAGTGCAGATCAGGAACACACA. Translation gives CTCSADQEHT. Given in full, the CDR3 is CTCSADQEHTEVFF.

A few counts support this clone. Germline and genes: mouse. The CDR3 end falls 4 residues outside the read, so it is completed with the germline J gene. The rearrangement links TRBV13-3 to TRBJ2-5; TRBD1 agrees at 7 bases. V shed 1 base and J 1 base; nucleotides not matched to a gene: 3. This CDR3 has 15 amino acids. CDR1 is NNHDY and CDR2 is SYVADS in the germline V gene. The CDR3 DNA, read in part, is TGTGCCAGCAGTGATACAGGGGAGGACCAAGAC. Translated, it gives CASSDTGEDQD. The CDR3 reads in full as CASSDTGEDQDTQYF.

This clone turned up a few times. At residue 13, the TCRdb protein departs from the DNA translation, so the protein shown here was derived from the DNA itself. Gene names are mouse gene names. The read halts 3 residues ahead of the CDR3 end, with the missing end drawn from the germline J gene. The genes are TRBV19 and TRBJ1-3, with 9 positions matching TRBD1. Looked up from germline, CDR1 is FNHDT and CDR2 is SITEND (reference sequence). With 5 bases clipped from V and 0 bases from J, the junction kept 6 bases outside the gene matches. The length of the CDR3 is 16 residues. Partial CDR3 DNA: TGTGCCAGCAGCCTTGGGACAGGGAATTCTGGAAATACG. Residues: CASSLGTGNSGNT. The full CDR3 sequence reads CASSLGTGNSGNTLYF.

In regard to this clone: Mouse germline and gene names are used. The read halts 4 residues ahead of the CDR3 end, with the missing end drawn from the germline J gene. The V and J genes are TRBV17 and TRBJ2-3; 11 bases align to TRBD2. This CDR3 has 16 residues. From germline, CDR1 is MNHDT and CDR2 YYDKIL. Losses at the gene ends were 0 bases for V and 3 bases for J; bases not matched to a gene: 2. Partial CDR3 DNA: TGTGCTAGCAGTAGAGAAAGGACTGGGGGGGCAGAA. Protein product: CASSRERTGGAE. The full CDR3 sequence reads CASSRERTGGAETLYF. Full variable domain (outside the CDR3, taken from reference TRBV17 and TRBJ2-3): DTTVKQNPRYKLARVGKPVNLICSQTMNHDTMYWYQKKPNQAPKLLLFYYDKILNREADTFEKFQSSRPNNSFCSLYIGSAGLEYSAMYLCASSRERTGGAETLYFGSGTRLTVL.

Of note for this clone: The gene names here belong to mouse. The CDR3 DNA, read in part, is TGCACCTGCAGTGCAATCGACAGGGGGGACTATGCT. Translated, it gives CTCSAIDRGDYA. The entire CDR3 protein is CTCSAIDRGDYAEQFF. The genes are TRBV1 and TRBJ2-1, with 9 positions matching TRBD1. The CDR3 is cut off 4 residues early in the read; its end comes from the germline J gene. Germline V gives CDR1 NSQYPW, CDR2 LRSPGD (reference sequence). The trim removed 2 bases at V and 2 bases at J, leaving 4 bases unmatched. This CDR3 is 16 amino acids long. Full variable domain (outside the CDR3, taken from reference TRBV1 and TRBJ2-1): VTLLEQNPRWRLVPRGQAVNLRCILKNSQYPWMSWYQQDLQKQLQWLFTLRSPGDKEVKSLPGADYLATRVTDTELRLQVANMSQGRTLYCTCSAIDRGDYAEQFFGPGTRLTVL.

This clone was counted a few times. The germline and genes are mouse ones. The read gets to within 4 residues of the CDR3 end, and the germline J gene fills in the rest. This chain connects TRBV13-3 to TRBJ2-3; 13 nucleotides line up with TRBD2. The CDR3 is made up of 18 amino acids. V shed 3 bases, J shed 4 bases, and the junction held 11 bases outside the gene matches. Germline V gene sequence: CDR1 NNHDY, CDR2 SYVADS. CDR3 region: CASSAADWGGWSPETLYF. CDR3 bases read: TGTGCCAGCAGTGCCGCGGACTGGGGGGGCTGGAGTCCAGAA.

As to this clone: Genes and germline are mouse. Read coverage stops 4 residues before the CDR3 terminus; the germline J gene supplies the remainder. This chain links TRBV13-2 with TRBJ2-5; D may be TRBD1 (5 bases). Germline V gives CDR1 NNHNN, CDR2 SYGAGS (reference sequence). The ends were cut back, 0 bases at V and 2 bases at J, with 19 bases in the middle. The CDR3 runs 18 residues. CDR3: CASGDAVGWAGPQDTQYF. The CDR3 bases that were read are TGTGCCAGCGGTGATGCCGTAGGATGGGCAGGGCCCCAAGAC.

This clone has more than one count but fewer than ten. The germline and genes are mouse ones. The read terminates 4 residues ahead of where the CDR3 ends, so the germline J gene completes it. The V gene is TRBV1, the J gene TRBJ1-1; 8 bases align to TRBD1. The CDR3 has 14 residues. The germline V gene has CDR1 NSQYPW and CDR2 LRSPGD (reference sequence). The part of the CDR3 DNA that was read is TGCACCTGCAGTGCTCAGGACAGGGACCCA. Translated: CTCSAQDRDP. The whole CDR3 sequence reads CTCSAQDRDPEVFF.

This clone turned up a few times. DNA and listed protein disagree at residue 11, so the protein shown here was translated from the DNA. Gene names are the mouse ones. The CDR3 is cut off 3 residues early in the read; its end comes from the germline J gene. V and J are TRBV13-3 and TRBJ1-3; 8 bases match TRBD1. V was pared by 7 bases and J by 3 bases, with 6 bases of the junction left unmatched. Germline V gene lookup returns CDR1 NNHDY and CDR2 SYVADS. This CDR3 has 14 residues. CDR3 sequence reads: CASLAGGDGNTLYF. The DNA read from the CDR3 is TGTGCCAGCTTGGCAGGGGGCGATGGAAATACG. The full variable domain, rest sourced from reference TRBV13-3 and TRBJ1-3, is EAAVTQSPRSKVAVTGGKVTLSCHQTNNHDYMYWYRQDTGHGLRLIHYSYVADSTEKGDIPDGYKASRPSQENFSLILELASLSQTAVYFCASLAGGDGNTLYFGEGSRLIVV.

This clone was observed a few times. The gene names here belong to mouse. The observed sequence ends 4 residues before the CDR3 terminus, with the missing tail filled in from the germline J gene. The J gene is TRBJ1-1, the V gene TRBV13-3; D remains unclear. The CDR3 length is 15 residues. V was trimmed by 0 bases and J by 4 bases, leaving 13 bases between them. Germline CDR1 reads NNHDY; CDR2 reads SYVADS. The DNA read from the CDR3 is TGTGCCAGCAGTGATGTTGAGGGTGAGGGCACA. Translating gives CASSDVEGEGT. The entire CDR3 is CASSDVEGEGTEVFF.

Only a few counts were recorded for this clone. The germline and genes are mouse ones. The read gets to within 4 residues of the CDR3 end, and the germline J gene fills in the rest. The chain combines TRBV19 with TRBJ2-3; D may be TRBD1 (5 bases). V lost 0 bases to trimming and J lost 1 base, with 9 bases between them. The germline gives CDR1 FNHDT, CDR2 SITEND (reference sequence). The CDR3 is made up of 15 amino acids. The part of the CDR3 DNA that was read is TGTGCCAGCAGTATAGGGACACCCCGTGCAGAA. Translating gives CASSIGTPRAE. The whole CDR3 reads CASSIGTPRAETLYF.

Concerning this clone: Germline and genes here are mouse. The missing CDR3 end, 4 residues past where the read stops, is filled in from the germline J gene. The chain links TRBV13-3 to TRBJ1-4, with D perhaps matching TRBD1 (6 bases). Germline CDR1 reads NNHDY; CDR2 reads SYVADS. The V gene lost 4 bases and the J gene lost 0 bases, with 13 bases spanning the gap. The CDR3 has 16 residues. The CDR3 here is CASSSSGTISNERLFF. The covered CDR3 bases are TGTGCCAGCAGTTCTTCCGGGACAATTTCCAACGAA. Combining the CDR3 with reference TRBV13-3 and TRBJ1-4 gives the whole variable domain EAAVTQSPRSKVAVTGGKVTLSCHQTNNHDYMYWYRQDTGHGLRLIHYSYVADSTEKGDIPDGYKASRPSQENFSLILELASLSQTAVYFCASSSSGTISNERLFFGHGTKLSVL.

In its sample, this clone was seen many times. Gene names are the mouse ones. The covered CDR3 bases are TGTGCCAGCAGGGACATTTCCAACGAA. Translation gives CASRDISNE. The entire CDR3 sequence reads CASRDISNERLFF. The V and J genes are TRBV19 and TRBJ1-4; tentatively, D is TRBD1 (5 bases). The read falls 4 residues short of the CDR3 end, and the missing part is taken from the germline J gene. This CDR3 region has 13 residues. The germline gives CDR1 FNHDT, CDR2 SITEND (reference sequence). Between the trimmed V and J ends, which lost 5 bases and 0 bases, there was a span of 5 bases.

Turning to this clone: Gene names are mouse gene names. The observed sequence ends 4 residues before the CDR3 terminus, with the missing tail filled in from the germline J gene. J is TRBJ2-5 and V is TRBV14; the D is unclear. Germline V CDR1 and CDR2: SGHDT, FRDEAV. Trimming took 5 bases from V and 2 from J, leaving 9 bases between them. CDR3 length equals 13 residues. The part of the CDR3 DNA that was read is TGTGCCAGCAGCCGCGACACCCAAGAC. Amino acids: CASSRDTQD. The entire CDR3 protein reads CASSRDTQDTQYF.

Worth noting for this clone: The gene names given are mouse names. The read finishes 4 residues shy of the CDR3 end, and the germline J gene is used to complete it. The chain has TRBV19 and TRBJ2-5; 11 bases match TRBD2. V was clipped by 3 bases and J by 3 bases; unmatched bases: 6. Germline-derived CDR1 and CDR2 are FNHDT and SITEND (reference sequence). This CDR3 spans 16 amino acids. CDR3 sequence reads: CASSTIRDWGQDTQYF. The CDR3 DNA, read in part, is TGTGCCAGCAGTACAATCCGGGACTGGGGGCAAGAC.

This clone has a handful of counts. Gene names denote mouse genes. The observed sequence ends 4 residues before the CDR3 terminus, with the missing tail filled in from the germline J gene. This chain connects TRBV13-3 to TRBJ2-1; TRBD2 aligns across 9 bases. The CDR3 consists of 16 residues. Germline V lookup: CDR1 NNHDY, CDR2 SYVADS. V lost 2 bases and J lost 4; bases outside the gene matches: 7. The CDR3 bases that were read are TGTGCCAGCAGTGACCCCGACTGGGGGCGTTATGCT. As protein: CASSDPDWGRYA. The full CDR3 protein is CASSDPDWGRYAEQFF.

Notes on this clone: The genes and germline here are from mouse. The read terminates 4 residues ahead of where the CDR3 ends, so the germline J gene completes it. J is TRBJ2-7 and V is TRBV1, with TRBD2 identical over 7 bases. The CDR3 totals 16 residues. V trimming: 3 bases; J trimming: 0 bases; junction bases outside the gene matches: 8. Germline lookup yields CDR1 NSQYPW and CDR2 LRSPGD (reference sequence). The sequenced CDR3 bases are TGCACCTGCAGTGCCCGGACTGGTAGGAGCTCCTAT. It codes for CTCSARTGRSSY. The complete CDR3 protein is CTCSARTGRSSYEQYF.

In the case of this clone: TCRdb's protein and the DNA translation differ at residue 15; the protein here comes from the DNA. Germline and genes here are mouse. The read falls 3 residues short of the CDR3 end, and the missing part is taken from the germline J gene. This chain connects TRBV1 to TRBJ1-6, with TRBD1 matching over 11 bases. TRBJ1-6 is given ORF status, its function remaining uncertain. V was clipped by 3 bases and J by 4 bases; unmatched bases: 8. Germline values: CDR1 NSQYPW, CDR2 LRSPGD (reference sequence). The CDR3 consists of 18 residues. The CDR3 sequence: CTCSAPPGQGGYNSPLYF. The DNA read from the CDR3 is TGCACCTGCAGTGCGCCCCCGGGACAGGGGGGGTATAATTCGCCC.

This clone was seen more than once but under ten times. The genes and germline here are from mouse. With the read ending 4 residues before the CDR3 end, the germline J gene is used to fill in that end. The chain carries TRBV13-2 and TRBJ1-1, with 7 bases fitting TRBD1. This CDR3 has 14 residues. V gave up 0 bases and J gave up 3 bases; unmatched junction bases: 2. Germline CDR1 and CDR2: NNHNN and SYGAGS (reference sequence). Incomplete CDR3 DNA: TGTGCCAGCGGTGATGCTCAGGGGGACACA. Encoded protein: CASGDAQGDT. The entire CDR3 protein reads CASGDAQGDTEVFF.

Comments on this clone: Gene names denote mouse genes. With the read ending 4 residues before the CDR3 end, the germline J gene is used to fill in that end. This chain joins TRBV1 and TRBJ2-2; TRBD2 matches 8 bases. The CDR3 length is 14 residues. Per germline, CDR1 NSQYPW and CDR2 LRSPGD (reference sequence). The chain's CDR3 is CTCSPGTGAGQLYF. Partial CDR3 DNA: TGCACCTGCAGTCCGGGGACTGGTGCTGGG.